This TCR beta chain was captured by sequencing in a study of monozygotic twins with inflammatory bowel disease (dated by TCRdb to between 2019 and 2020). At the level of the whole study: A total of 28 monozygotic twin pairs were included in the full study, comprising nine German pairs (four IBD-concordant, five IBD-discordant) and 19 IBD-discordant Danish pairs. The search for disease-associated traits relied mainly on comparing, within discordant pairs, IBD patients with their genetically identical healthy co-twins. Each individual had, on average, about 151 000 unique TCRalpha sequences and 181 000 unique TCRbeta sequences available for analysis.

Study-level results and caveats: No single strong signal or clonotype linked to IBD turned up in the results, so the idea that one exists was not supported. Compared with healthy twins, IBD patients shared fewer clonotypes with other individuals, and the difference was most pronounced in patients with signs of disease activity. Different T cell subtypes could not be distinguished in the analysis. Repertoire similarity did not differ between concordant and discordant twins, which could be due to limited statistical power. Because patients received different immunosuppressive treatments, the repertoires may have picked up extra background noise and variability between individuals. A decrease in TCRbeta repertoire diversity, as measured by inverse Simpson index, was observed in IBD patients compared with their healthy co-twins.

With respect to this clonotype: Its antigen specificity is not known.

The library was generated by 5' RACE. The input for every TCR library was approximately 3,500 ng of total RNA. For each sample, cDNA synthesis was carried out in eight separate reactions using SMARTScribe reverse transcriptase. Unique molecular identifiers containing a 6-nucleotide sample barcode were introduced through template switching during cDNA synthesis. TCRalpha and TCRbeta cDNA was amplified by two nested PCRs of approximately 17 and 9 cycles, with bead purification after each PCR. Before amplification, cDNA was treated with uracil DNA-glycosylase and purified using the QIAquick PCR purification kit. The second PCR was the step at which Illumina TruSeq-compatible adapters and sample-specific barcodes were added. TapeStation and Qubit were used to check library quality and concentration, and 5 ng of each library was pooled. The pooled libraries were sequenced with 2 x 100 bp reads and custom sequencing primers on an Illumina HiSeq2500 single-index Rapid Run. Per the authors' processing: MiGEC version 1.2.6 was used for UMI-based consensus assembly to correct PCR and sequencing errors. MiXCR version 2.1.1 handled V(D)J alignment, clonotype assembly and CDR3 extraction. Normalisation of gene usage, clonotype sharing and MAIT/NKT TCR abundance was achieved by analysing the top 1000, 10 000 and 20 000 clonotypes per sample. After downsampling to 27 000 UMIs, diversity was calculated as the inverse Simpson index using the vegan R package. Statistical testing used paired Mann-Whitney U tests on the discordant twin pairs and applied Benjamini-Hochberg correction for multiple testing. TCRdb reprocessed the raw reads; every CDR3 protein sequence is a single record, and DNA is not supplied. These V and J calls rely on TCRdb rather than the paper's analysis. This sample's table lists approximately 400,000 distinct CDR3 sequences. The ten largest clonotypes hold 2% to 2.5% of the sample.

The CDR3 goes from the cysteine to the phenylalanine over 14 residues. There is no recorded DNA. The germline V gene encodes CDR1 SQVTM and CDR2 ANQGSEA. From each donor, an approximately 2.5 ml peripheral blood sample was drawn into PAXgene tubes and stored at -80 degrees C. Total RNA was isolated from whole blood with the PAXgene blood miRNA kit on an automated QIAcube, without T cell sorting. Peripheral blood from monozygotic twin pairs who were concordant or discordant for inflammatory bowel disease underwent deep TCRalpha and TCRbeta repertoire profiling using unique molecular barcoding. Smoking habits were recorded for all twin pairs, with individuals classified as current, former or never smokers.

The receptor comes from a human donor with ulcerative colitis or Crohn's disease, or a healthy co-twin of an affected twin (not recorded which). This receptor chain uses TRBV29-1 and TRBJ1-5; the TRBD1 assignment by TCRdb is unverifiable without DNA. What was sequenced was blood. The encoded CDR3 is CSVATGQANQPQHF.